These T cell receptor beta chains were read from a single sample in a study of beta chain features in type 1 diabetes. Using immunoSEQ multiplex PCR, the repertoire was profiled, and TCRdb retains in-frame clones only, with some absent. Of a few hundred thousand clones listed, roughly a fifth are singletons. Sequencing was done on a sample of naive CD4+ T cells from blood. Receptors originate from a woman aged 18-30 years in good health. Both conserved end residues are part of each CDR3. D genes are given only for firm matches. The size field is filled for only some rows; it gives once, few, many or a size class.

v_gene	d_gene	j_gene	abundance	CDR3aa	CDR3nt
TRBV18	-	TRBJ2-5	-	CASSPPRAQETQYF	TGTGCCAGCTCACCGCCCAGGGCCCAAGAGACCCAGTACTTC
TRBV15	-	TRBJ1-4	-	CATSRDEAQGLFF	TGTGCCACCAGCAGAGATGAGGCACAGGGACTGTTTTTT
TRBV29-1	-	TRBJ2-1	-	CSVRDGGPLSYNEQFF	TGCAGCGTTCGGGACGGGGGACCACTCTCCTACAATGAGCAGTTCTTC
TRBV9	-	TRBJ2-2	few	CASSVGGAGLNTGELFF	TGTGCCAGCAGCGTAGGTGGAGCGGGTCTAAACACCGGGGAGCTGTTTTTT
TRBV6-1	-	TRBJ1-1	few	CASSEARFTDREAFF	TGTGCCAGCAGTGAAGCCCGGTTTACGGACAGAGAAGCTTTCTTT
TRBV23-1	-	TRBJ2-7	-	CASTQSRDWLYEQYF	TGCGCCAGCACCCAATCGCGGGACTGGCTCTACGAGCAGTACTTC
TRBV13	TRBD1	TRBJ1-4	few	CASSAYDRDEKLFF	TGTGCCAGCAGCGCCTACGACAGGGATGAAAAACTGTTTTTT
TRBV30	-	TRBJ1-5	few	CAWSRVDQPQHF	TGTGCCTGGAGTCGGGTTGATCAGCCCCAGCATTTT
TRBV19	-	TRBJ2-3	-	CASSLYREDTQYF	TGTGCCAGTAGTCTCTACAGGGAAGATACGCAGTATTTT
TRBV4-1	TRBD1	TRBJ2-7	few	CASSQTRDREHEQYF	TGCGCCAGCAGCCAGACGCGGGACAGGGAACACGAGCAGTACTTC
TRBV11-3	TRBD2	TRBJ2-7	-	CASSLVASGPREQYF	TGTGCCAGCAGCTTAGTGGCTAGCGGCCCTCGCGAGCAGTACTTC